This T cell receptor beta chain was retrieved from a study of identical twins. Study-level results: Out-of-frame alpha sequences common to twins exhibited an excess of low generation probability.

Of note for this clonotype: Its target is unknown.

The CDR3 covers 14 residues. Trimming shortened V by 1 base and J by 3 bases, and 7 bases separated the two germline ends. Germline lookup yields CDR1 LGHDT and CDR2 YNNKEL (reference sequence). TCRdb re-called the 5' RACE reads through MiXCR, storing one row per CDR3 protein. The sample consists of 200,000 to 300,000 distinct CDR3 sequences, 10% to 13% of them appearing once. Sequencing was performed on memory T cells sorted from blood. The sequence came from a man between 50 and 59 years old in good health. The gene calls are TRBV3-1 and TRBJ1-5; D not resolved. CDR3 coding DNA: TGTGCCAGCAGCCAAGCAGCGCACAATCAGCCCCAGCATTTT. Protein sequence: CASSQAAHNQPQHF.